Listed below are T cell receptor beta chains from one sample, sequenced in a study of naive and memory T cell subsets. A single record per CDR3 protein comes from TCRdb applying MiXCR to the 5' RACE reads. The sample shows 58,000 or so distinct CDR3 sequences, 6% to 8% of them seen only once. The source of these receptors is a female donor in good health. The conserved cysteine and the conserved F or W are not part of the CDR3 here. Each record gives: J gene, V gene, CDR3 protein.

j_call: TRBJ1-1; v_call: TRBV11-2; cdr3_aa: ASSTGVGTEAF
j_call: TRBJ1-2; v_call: TRBV5-5; cdr3_aa: ASSPPVTGGAWGYT
j_call: TRBJ2-7; v_call: TRBV5-1; cdr3_aa: ASTPRGPLEQY
j_call: TRBJ1-1; v_call: TRBV5-1; cdr3_aa: ASSLVQGGTEAF
j_call: TRBJ1-1; v_call: TRBV20-1; cdr3_aa: SARDHPGWTEAF
j_call: TRBJ2-7; v_call: TRBV11-2; cdr3_aa: ASSLDPLVREQY
j_call: TRBJ2-3; v_call: TRBV7-9; cdr3_aa: ASSFSGAGGPWTQY
j_call: TRBJ1-2; v_call: TRBV4-1; cdr3_aa: ASSQAGWANYGYT
j_call: TRBJ1-5; v_call: TRBV28; cdr3_aa: ASSQMGVPQH
j_call: TRBJ1-5; v_call: TRBV5-4; cdr3_aa: ASSLDQGRQPQH
j_call: TRBJ1-1; v_call: TRBV12-3/TRBV12-4; cdr3_aa: ASSLPEENTEAF
j_call: TRBJ2-1; v_call: TRBV6-2/TRBV6-3; cdr3_aa: ASTFRDWRFNEQF
j_call: TRBJ1-1; v_call: TRBV25-1; cdr3_aa: ASSAQTGEAF
j_call: TRBJ1-6; v_call: TRBV6-5; cdr3_aa: ASSYSDRPGSPLH
j_call: TRBJ1-5; v_call: TRBV4-1; cdr3_aa: ASSQRWARDHMSNQPQH
j_call: TRBJ2-5; v_call: TRBV7-2; cdr3_aa: ASSKGGTGFETQY
j_call: TRBJ2-1; v_call: TRBV12-3/TRBV12-4; cdr3_aa: ASSAGQGHYNEQF
j_call: TRBJ1-2; v_call: TRBV14; cdr3_aa: ASSPDRYYGYT
j_call: TRBJ2-5; v_call: TRBV6-6; cdr3_aa: ASSYSGVQETQY
j_call: TRBJ1-2; v_call: TRBV6-1; cdr3_aa: ASRSPGGDT
j_call: TRBJ2-7; v_call: TRBV6-2/TRBV6-3; cdr3_aa: ASSYSSGFGNEQY
j_call: TRBJ2-1; v_call: TRBV7-8; cdr3_aa: ASSLGIRGSLGQF
j_call: TRBJ2-7; v_call: TRBV5-1; cdr3_aa: ASSPTLPWEQY